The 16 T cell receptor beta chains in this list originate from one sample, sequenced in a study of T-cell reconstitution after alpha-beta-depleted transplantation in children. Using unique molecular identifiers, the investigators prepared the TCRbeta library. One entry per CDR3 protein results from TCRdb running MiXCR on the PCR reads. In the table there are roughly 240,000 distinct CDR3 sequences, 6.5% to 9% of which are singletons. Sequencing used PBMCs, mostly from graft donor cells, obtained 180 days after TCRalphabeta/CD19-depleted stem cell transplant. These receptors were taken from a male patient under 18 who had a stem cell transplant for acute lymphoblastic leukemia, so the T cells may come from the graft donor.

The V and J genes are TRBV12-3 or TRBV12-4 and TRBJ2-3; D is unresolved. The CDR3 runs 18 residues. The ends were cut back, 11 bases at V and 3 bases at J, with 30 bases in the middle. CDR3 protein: CAFTPPIGRSDLTDTQYF. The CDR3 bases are TGTGCCTTCACGCCCCCAATAGGACGGAGCGATCTTACAGATACGCAGTATTTT.

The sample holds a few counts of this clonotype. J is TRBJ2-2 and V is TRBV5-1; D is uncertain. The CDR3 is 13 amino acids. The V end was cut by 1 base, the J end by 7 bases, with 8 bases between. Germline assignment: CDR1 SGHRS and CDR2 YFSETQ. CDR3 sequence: CASSLTFNGELFF. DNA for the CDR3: TGCGCCAGCAGCTTGACATTTAACGGGGAGCTGTTTTTT. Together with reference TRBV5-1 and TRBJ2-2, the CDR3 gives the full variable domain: KAGVTQTPRYLIKTRGQQVTLSCSPISGHRSVSWYQQTPGQGLQFLFEYFSETQRNKGNFPGRFSGRQFSNSRSEMNVSTLELGDSALYLCASSLTFNGELFFGEGSRLTVL.

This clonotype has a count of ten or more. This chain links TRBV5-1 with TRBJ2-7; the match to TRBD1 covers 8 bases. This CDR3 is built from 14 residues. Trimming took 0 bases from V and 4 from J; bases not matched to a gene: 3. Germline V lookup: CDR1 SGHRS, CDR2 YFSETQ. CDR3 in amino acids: CASSLDRGRYEQYF. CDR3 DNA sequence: TGCGCCAGCAGCTTGGACAGGGGGAGGTACGAGCAGTACTTC.

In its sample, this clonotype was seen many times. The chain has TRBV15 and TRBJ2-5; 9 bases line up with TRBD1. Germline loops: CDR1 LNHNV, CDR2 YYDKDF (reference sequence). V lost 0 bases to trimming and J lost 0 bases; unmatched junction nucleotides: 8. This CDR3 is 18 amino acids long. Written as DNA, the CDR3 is TGTGCCACCAGCAGAGAACGGGACAGGGTGACCCACCAAGAGACCCAGTACTTC. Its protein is CATSRERDRVTHQETQYF.

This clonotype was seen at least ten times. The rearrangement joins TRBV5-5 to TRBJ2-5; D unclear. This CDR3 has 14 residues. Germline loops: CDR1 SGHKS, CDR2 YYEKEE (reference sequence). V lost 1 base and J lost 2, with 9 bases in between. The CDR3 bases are TGTGCCAGCAGCTTGTGGCAACGACAAGAGACCCAGTACTTC. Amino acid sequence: CASSLWQRQETQYF.

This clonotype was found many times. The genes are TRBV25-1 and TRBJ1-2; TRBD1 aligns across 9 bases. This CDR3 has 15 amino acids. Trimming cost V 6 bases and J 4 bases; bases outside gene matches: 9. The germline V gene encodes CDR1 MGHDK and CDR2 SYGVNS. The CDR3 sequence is CASRRSSGQGYGYTF. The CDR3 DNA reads TGTGCCAGCAGGAGAAGCTCGGGACAGGGCTATGGCTACACCTTC.

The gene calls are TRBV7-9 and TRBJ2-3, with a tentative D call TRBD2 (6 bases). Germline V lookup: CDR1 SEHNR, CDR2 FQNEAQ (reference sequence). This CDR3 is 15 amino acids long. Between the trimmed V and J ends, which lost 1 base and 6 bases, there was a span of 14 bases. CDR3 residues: CASSLGSTSRDTQYF. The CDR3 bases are TGTGCCAGCAGCTTAGGAAGTACTAGCCGCGATACGCAGTATTTT.

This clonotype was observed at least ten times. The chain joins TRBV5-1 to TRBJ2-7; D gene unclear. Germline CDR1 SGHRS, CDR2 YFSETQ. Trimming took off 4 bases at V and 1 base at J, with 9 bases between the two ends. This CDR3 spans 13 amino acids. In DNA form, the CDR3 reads TGCGCCAGCAGCATGGCTGATTCCTACGAGCAGTACTTC. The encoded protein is CASSMADSYEQYF.

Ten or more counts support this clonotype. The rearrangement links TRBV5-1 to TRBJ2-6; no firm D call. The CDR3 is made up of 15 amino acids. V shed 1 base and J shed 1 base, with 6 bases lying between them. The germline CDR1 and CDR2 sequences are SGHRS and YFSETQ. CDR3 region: CASSLKGSGANVLTF. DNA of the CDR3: TGCGCCAGCAGCTTGAAGGGTTCTGGGGCCAACGTCCTGACTTTC. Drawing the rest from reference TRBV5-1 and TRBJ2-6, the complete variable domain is KAGVTQTPRYLIKTRGQQVTLSCSPISGHRSVSWYQQTPGQGLQFLFEYFSETQRNKGNFPGRFSGRQFSNSRSEMNVSTLELGDSALYLCASSLKGSGANVLTFGAGSRLTVL.

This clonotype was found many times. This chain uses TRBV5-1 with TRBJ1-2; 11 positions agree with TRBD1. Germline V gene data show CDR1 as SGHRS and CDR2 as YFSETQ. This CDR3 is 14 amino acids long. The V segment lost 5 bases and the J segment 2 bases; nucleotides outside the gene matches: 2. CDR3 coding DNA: TGCGCCAGCAGTGGGACAGGGGGAAACTATGGCTACACCTTC. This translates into CASSGTGGNYGYTF.

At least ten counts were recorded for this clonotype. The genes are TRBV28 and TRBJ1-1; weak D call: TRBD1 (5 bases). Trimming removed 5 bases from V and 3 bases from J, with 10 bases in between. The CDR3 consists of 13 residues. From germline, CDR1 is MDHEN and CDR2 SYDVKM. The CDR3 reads CASSPRGDTEAFF. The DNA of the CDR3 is TGTGCCAGCAGTCCGCGGGGGGACACTGAAGCTTTCTTT.

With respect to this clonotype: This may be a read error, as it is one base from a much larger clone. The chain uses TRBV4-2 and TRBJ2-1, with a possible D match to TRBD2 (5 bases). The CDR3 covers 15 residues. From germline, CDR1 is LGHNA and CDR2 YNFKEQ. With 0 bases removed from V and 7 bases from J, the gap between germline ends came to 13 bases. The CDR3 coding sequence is TGTGCCAGCAGCCAAGAGAGGGAAAGAGGGAATGAGCAGTTCTTC. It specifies CASSQERERGNEQFF.

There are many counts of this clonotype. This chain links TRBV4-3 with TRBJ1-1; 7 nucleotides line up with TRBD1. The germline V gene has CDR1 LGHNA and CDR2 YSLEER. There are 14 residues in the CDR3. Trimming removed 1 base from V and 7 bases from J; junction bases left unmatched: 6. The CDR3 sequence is CASSQVDRADEAFF. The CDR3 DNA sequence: TGCGCCAGCAGCCAAGTAGACAGGGCGGATGAAGCTTTCTTT.

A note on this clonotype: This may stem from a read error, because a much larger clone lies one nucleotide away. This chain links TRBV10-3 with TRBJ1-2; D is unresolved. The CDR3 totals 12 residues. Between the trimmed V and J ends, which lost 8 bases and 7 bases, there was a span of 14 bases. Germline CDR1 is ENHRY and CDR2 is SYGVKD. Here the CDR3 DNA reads TGTGCCATCGGGGAGCCCCATTCTGGCTACACCTTC. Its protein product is CAIGEPHSGYTF.

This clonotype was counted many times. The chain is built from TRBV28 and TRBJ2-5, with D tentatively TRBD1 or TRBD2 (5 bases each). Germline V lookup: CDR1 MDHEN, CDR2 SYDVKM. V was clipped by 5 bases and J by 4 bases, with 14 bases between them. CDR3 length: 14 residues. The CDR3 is CASSIGPGRETQYF. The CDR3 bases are TGTGCCAGCAGTATAGGGCCGGGGCGAGAGACCCAGTACTTC.

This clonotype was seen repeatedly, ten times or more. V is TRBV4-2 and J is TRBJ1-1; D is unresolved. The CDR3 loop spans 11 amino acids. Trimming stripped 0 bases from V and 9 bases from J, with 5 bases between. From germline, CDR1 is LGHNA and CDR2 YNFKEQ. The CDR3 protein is CASSQDGKAFF. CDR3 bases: TGTGCCAGCAGCCAAGATGGAAAAGCTTTCTTT.